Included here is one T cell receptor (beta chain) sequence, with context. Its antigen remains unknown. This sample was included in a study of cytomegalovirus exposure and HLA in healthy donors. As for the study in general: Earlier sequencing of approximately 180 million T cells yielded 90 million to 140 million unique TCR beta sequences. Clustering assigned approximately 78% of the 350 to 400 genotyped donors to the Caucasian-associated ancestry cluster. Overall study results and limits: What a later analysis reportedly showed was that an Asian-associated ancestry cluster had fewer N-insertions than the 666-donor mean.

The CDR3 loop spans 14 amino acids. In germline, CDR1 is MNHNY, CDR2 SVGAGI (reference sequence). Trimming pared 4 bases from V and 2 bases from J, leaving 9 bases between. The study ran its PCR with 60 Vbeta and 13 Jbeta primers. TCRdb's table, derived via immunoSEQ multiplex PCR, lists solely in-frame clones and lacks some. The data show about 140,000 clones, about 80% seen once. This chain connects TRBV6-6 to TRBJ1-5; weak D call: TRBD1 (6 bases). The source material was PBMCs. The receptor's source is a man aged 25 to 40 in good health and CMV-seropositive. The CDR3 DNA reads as TGTGCCAGCAGTTCAGGGGACGGCAATCAGCCCCAGCATTTT. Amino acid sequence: CASSSGDGNQPQHF.